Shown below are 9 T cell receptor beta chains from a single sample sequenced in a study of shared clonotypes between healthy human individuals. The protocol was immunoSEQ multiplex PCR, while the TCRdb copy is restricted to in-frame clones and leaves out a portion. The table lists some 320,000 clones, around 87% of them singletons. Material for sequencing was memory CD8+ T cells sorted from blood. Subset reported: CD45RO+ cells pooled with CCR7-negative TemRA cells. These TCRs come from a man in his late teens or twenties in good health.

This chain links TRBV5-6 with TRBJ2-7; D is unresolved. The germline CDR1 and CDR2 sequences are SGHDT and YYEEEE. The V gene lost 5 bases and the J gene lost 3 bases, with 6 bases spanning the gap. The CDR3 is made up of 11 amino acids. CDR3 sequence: CASSNLYEQYF. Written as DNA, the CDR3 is TGTGCCAGCAGTAACCTCTACGAGCAGTACTTC.

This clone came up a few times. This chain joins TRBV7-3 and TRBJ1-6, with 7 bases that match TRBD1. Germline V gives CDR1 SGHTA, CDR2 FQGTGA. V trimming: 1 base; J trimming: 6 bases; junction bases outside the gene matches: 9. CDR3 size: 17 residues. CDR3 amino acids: CASSLKGDRAVNSPLHF. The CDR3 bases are TGTGCCAGCAGCTTAAAGGGTGACAGGGCAGTTAATTCACCCCTCCACTTT.

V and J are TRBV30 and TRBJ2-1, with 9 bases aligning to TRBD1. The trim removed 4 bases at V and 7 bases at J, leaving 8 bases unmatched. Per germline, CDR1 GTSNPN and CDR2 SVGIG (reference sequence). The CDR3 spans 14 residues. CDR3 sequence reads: CAWTIQGAGNEQFF. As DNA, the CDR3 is TGTGCCTGGACTATACAGGGGGCGGGGAATGAGCAGTTCTTC. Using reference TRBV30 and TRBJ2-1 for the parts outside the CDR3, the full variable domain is SQTIHQWPATLVQPVGSPLSLECTVEGTSNPNLYWYRQAAGRGLQLLFYSVGIGQISSEVPQNLSASRPQDRQFILSSKKLLLSDSGFYLCAWTIQGAGNEQFFGPGTRLTVL.

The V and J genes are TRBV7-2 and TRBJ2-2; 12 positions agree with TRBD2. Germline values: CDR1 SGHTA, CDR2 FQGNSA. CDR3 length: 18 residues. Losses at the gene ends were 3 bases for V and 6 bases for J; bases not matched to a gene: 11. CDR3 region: CASSFPGLAGVFSGELFF. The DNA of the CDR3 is TGTGCCAGCAGCTTCCCGGGACTAGCGGGCGTATTCTCCGGGGAGCTGTTTTTT. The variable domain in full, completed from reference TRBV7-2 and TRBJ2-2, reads GAGVSQSPSNKVTEKGKDVELRCDPISGHTALYWYRQSLGQGLEFLIYFQGNSAPDKSGLPSDRFSAERTGGSVSTLTIQRTQQEDSAVYLCASSFPGLAGVFSGELFFGEGSRLTVL.

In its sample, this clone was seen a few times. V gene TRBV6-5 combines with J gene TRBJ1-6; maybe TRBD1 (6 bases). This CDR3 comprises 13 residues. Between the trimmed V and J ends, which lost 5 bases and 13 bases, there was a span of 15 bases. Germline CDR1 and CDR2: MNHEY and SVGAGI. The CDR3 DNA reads TGTGCCAGCAGTGCCAACAGGGTGGAGCCCCTCCACTTT. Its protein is CASSANRVEPLHF.

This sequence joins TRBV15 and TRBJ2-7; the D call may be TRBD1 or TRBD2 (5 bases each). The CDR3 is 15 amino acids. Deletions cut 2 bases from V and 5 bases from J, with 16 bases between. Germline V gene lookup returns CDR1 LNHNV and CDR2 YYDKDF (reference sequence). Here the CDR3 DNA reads TGTGCCACCAGCAGAATCCCCTTCCGGGGCGACGAGCAGTACTTC. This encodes CATSRIPFRGDEQYF.

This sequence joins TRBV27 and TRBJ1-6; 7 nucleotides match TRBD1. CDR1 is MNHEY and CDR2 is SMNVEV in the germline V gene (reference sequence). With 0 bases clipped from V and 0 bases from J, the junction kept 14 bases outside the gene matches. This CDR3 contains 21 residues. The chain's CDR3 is CASSLSKGGLFESSYNSPLHF. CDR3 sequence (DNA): TGTGCCAGCAGTTTATCCAAAGGGGGCCTATTCGAGAGCTCCTATAATTCACCCCTCCACTTT.

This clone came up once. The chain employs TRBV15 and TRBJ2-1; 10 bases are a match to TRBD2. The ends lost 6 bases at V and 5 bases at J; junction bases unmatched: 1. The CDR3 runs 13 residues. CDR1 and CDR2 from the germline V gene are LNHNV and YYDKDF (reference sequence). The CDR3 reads CATRLAGDNEQFF. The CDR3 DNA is TGTGCCACCAGGCTAGCGGGAGACAATGAGCAGTTCTTC.

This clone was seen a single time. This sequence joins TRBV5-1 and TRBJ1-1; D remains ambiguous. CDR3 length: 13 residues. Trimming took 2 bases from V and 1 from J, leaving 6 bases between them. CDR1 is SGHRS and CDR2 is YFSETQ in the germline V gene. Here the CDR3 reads CASSFDTNTEAFF. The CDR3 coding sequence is TGCGCCAGCAGCTTCGACACGAACACTGAAGCTTTCTTT. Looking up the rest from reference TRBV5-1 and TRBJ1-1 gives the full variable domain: KAGVTQTPRYLIKTRGQQVTLSCSPISGHRSVSWYQQTPGQGLQFLFEYFSETQRNKGNFPGRFSGRQFSNSRSEMNVSTLELGDSALYLCASSFDTNTEAFFGQGTRLTVV.